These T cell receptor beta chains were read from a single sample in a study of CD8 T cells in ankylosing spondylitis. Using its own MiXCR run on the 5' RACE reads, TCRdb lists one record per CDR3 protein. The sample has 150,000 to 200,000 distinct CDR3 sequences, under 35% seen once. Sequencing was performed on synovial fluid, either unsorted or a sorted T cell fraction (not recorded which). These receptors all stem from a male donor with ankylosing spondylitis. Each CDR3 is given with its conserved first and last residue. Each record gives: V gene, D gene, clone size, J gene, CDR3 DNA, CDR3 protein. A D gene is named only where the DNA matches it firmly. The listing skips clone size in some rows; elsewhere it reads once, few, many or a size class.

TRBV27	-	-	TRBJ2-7	TGTGCCAGCAGTTATTGGGACCGCCCCTACGAGCAGTACTTC	CASSYWDRPYEQYF
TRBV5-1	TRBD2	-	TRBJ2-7	TGCGCCAGCAGCCCCGTATTAGCGGGAGCTTCCTACGAGCAGTACTTC	CASSPVLAGASYEQYF
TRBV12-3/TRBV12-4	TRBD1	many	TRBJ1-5	TGTGCCAGCAGTCCGCGACAGGGGTATCAGCCCCAGCATTTT	CASSPRQGYQPQHF
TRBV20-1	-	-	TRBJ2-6	TGCAGTGCTAGCGCAGGGGCGCTAGGGGCCAACGTCCTGACTTTC	CSASAGALGANVLTF
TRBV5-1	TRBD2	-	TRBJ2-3	TGCGCCAGCAGCTCAACTAGCGGCACAGATACGCAGTATTTT	CASSSTSGTDTQYF
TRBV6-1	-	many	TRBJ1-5	TGTGCCAGCAGTGATCTCCAGGCCGGTAAGCCCCAGCATTTT	CASSDLQAGKPQHF
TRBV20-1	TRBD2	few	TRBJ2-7	TGCAGTGCTAGAGATGTTGGGGGCGGACTAGCGGGAGGGAGCTCCTACGAGCAGTACTTC	CSARDVGGGLAGGSSYEQYF
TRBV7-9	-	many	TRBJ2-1	TGTGCCAGCAGTATGGCGGCCCAGGGAAGCGACGATGAGCAGTTCTTC	CASSMAAQGSDDEQFF
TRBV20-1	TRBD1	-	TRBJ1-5	TGCAGTGCTAGAGATCGGAGGGGGCTGGGAAATCAGCCCCAGCATTTT	CSARDRRGLGNQPQHF
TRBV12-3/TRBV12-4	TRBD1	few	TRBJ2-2	TGTGCCAGCACCCGGACAGGGGACACCGGGGAGCTGTTTTTT	CASTRTGDTGELFF
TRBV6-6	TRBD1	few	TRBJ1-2	TGTGCCAGCAGGACAGGGGTGGGAGGCTACACCTTC	CASRTGVGGYTF
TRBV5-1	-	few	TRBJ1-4	TGCGCCAGCAGCTTGGCAACGGTTAATGAAAAACTGTTTTTT	CASSLATVNEKLFF
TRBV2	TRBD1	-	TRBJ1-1	TGTGCCAGCAGTTTTGGACAGGCGAACACTGAAGCTTTCTTT	CASSFGQANTEAFF
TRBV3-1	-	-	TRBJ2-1	TGTGCCAGCAGCCGGGGGACGGACAATGAGCAGTTCTTC	CASSRGTDNEQFF
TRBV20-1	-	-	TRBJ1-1	TGCAGTGCTAGACCTCCTTCAAGGCAGAACACTGAAGCTTTCTTT	CSARPPSRQNTEAFF
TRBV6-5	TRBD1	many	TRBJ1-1	TGTGCCGCAGGGGGAAACACTGAAGCTTTCTTT	CAAGGNTEAFF
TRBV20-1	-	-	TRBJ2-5	TGCAGTGCGGTAGAGGAGACCCAGTACTTC	CSAVEETQYF
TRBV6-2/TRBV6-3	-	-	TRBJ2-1	TGTGCCAGCACCCCAGGGTATCTATCGAACAATGAGCAGTTCTTC	CASTPGYLSNNEQFF
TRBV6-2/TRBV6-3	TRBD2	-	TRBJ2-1	TGTGAAAACCTGGGAACTAGCGGGGGCAATGAGCAGTTCTTC	CENLGTSGGNEQFF
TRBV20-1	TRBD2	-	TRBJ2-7	TGCAGTGCTAGAGATAGGAGGGGACTATACGAGCAGTACTTC	CSARDRRGLYEQYF
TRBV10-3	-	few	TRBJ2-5	TGTGCCATCAGTGAGCGGGGGAAAGAGACCCAGTACTTC	CAISERGKETQYF
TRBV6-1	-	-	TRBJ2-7	TGTGCCAGCAGAACCGGGACGTCTTACGAGCAGTACTTC	CASRTGTSYEQYF
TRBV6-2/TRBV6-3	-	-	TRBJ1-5	TGTGCCAGCAGTTACACCCAGGGTTTTGGTCAGCCCCAGCATTTT	CASSYTQGFGQPQHF
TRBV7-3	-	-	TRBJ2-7	TGTGCCAGCAGCTTAAAGGCCGGTCCCTACGAGCAGTACTTC	CASSLKAGPYEQYF
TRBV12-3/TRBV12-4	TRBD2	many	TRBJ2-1	TGTGCCAGCAGTTTAGTAGCGGGAGCTGGTGAGCAGTTCTTC	CASSLVAGAGEQFF
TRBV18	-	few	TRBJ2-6	TGTGCCAGCTCACGGGTCGCCCTTAACTCTGGGGCCAACGTCCTGACTTTC	CASSRVALNSGANVLTF
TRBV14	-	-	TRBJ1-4	TGTGCCAGCAGCCACATTACAGGGTCCGCTAATGAAAAACTGTTTTTT	CASSHITGSANEKLFF
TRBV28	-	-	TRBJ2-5	TGTGCCAGCAGTTTGTTTCGTGGGGCAGAGACCCAGTACTTC	CASSLFRGAETQYF
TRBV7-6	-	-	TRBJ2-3	TGTGCCAGCAGCTTAGGCCCTAGCTCTAGCACAGATACGCAGTATTTT	CASSLGPSSSTDTQYF
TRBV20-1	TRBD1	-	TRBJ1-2	TGCAGTGCTAGCCCGACAGGGAGAGATGGCTACACCTTC	CSASPTGRDGYTF
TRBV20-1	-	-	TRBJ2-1	TGCAGTGCCCTTGGGGACTCCAACAATGAGCAGTTCTTC	CSALGDSNNEQFF
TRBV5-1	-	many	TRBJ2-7	TGCGCCAGCAGCTTGAGCTTAGTGGGGACGGGGAGAGGCCTCAGCTACGAGCAGTACTTC	CASSLSLVGTGRGLSYEQYF
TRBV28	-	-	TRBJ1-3	TGTGCCAGCAGTTTCCCCCGGACTGATTCTGGAAACACCATATATTTT	CASSFPRTDSGNTIYF
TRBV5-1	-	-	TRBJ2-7	TGCGCCAGCAGCTTACGGGACGAGCAGTACTTC	CASSLRDEQYF
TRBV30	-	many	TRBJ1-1	TGTGCCTGGAAGACCATGAACACTGAAGCTTTCTTT	CAWKTMNTEAFF
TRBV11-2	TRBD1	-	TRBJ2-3	TGTGCCAGCAGCTCGGGCACACAGGGGATCACAGATACGCAGTATTTT	CASSSGTQGITDTQYF
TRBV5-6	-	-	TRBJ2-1	TGTGCCAGGAGCCCCCGGGGGTATGAGCAGTTCTTC	CARSPRGYEQFF
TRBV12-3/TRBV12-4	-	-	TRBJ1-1	TGTGCCAGCACCCTTTATGGCCCCCCTGCTGAAGCTTTCTTT	CASTLYGPPAEAFF
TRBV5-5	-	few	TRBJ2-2	TGTGCCAGCAGCTTTGGGGGGAGGTCGAACACCGGGGAGCTGTTTTTT	CASSFGGRSNTGELFF
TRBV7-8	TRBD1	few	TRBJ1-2	TGTGCCAGCAGCCTCGGACAGGGTCTCGTCGCTGGCTACACCTTC	CASSLGQGLVAGYTF
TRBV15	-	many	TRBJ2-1	TGTGCCACCAGCACCCGGTCGGTGGCTCATGAGCAGTTCTTC	CATSTRSVAHEQFF
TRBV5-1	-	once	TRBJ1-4	TGCGCCAGCAGCGGGGGGGGTGAAAAACTGTTTTTT	CASSGGGEKLFF
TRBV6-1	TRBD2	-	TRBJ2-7	TGTGCCAGCAGTATTACTAGCGGGGGCGGTGAGCAGTACTTC	CASSITSGGGEQYF
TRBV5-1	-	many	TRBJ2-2	TGCGCCACCCAGCGCGAGGTAAACACCGGGGAGCTGTTTTTT	CATQREVNTGELFF
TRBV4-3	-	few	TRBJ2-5	TGCGCCAGCAGCCAAAATAGCCGTGTGGAGACCCAGTACTTC	CASSQNSRVETQYF
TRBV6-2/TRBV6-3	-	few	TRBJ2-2	TGTGCCAGCAGTTATTGGCGGGGTGTATCCGGGGAGCTGTTTTTT	CASSYWRGVSGELFF
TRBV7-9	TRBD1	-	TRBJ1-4	TGTGCCAGCAGCTTGCAAACAGGGGGCGTAGAAAAACTGTTTTTT	CASSLQTGGVEKLFF